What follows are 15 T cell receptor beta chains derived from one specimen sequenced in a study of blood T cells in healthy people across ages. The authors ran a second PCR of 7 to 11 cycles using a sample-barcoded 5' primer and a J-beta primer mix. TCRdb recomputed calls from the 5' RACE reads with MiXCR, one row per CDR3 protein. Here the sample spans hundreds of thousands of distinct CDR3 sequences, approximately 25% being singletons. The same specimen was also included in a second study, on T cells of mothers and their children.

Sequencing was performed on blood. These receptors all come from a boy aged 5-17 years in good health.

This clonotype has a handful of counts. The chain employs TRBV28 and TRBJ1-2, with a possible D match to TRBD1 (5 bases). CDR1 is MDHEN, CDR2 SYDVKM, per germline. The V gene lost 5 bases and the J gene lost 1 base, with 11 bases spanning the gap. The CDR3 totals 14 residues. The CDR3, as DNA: TGTGCCAGCAGTATTGAGGGGCGTAACTATGGCTACACCTTC. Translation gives CASSIEGRNYGYTF.

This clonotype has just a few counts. Here the CDR3 reads CAISEGVTGSYNEQFF. The CDR3 bases are TGTGCCATCAGTGAGGGCGTAACAGGGTCCTACAATGAGCAGTTCTTC. The V call is TRBV10-3, the J call TRBJ2-1; TRBD1 might be the D (6 bases). The CDR3 runs to 16 residues. Trimming cost V 2 bases and J 1 base, with 12 bases left between them. From germline, CDR1 is ENHRY and CDR2 SYGVKD.

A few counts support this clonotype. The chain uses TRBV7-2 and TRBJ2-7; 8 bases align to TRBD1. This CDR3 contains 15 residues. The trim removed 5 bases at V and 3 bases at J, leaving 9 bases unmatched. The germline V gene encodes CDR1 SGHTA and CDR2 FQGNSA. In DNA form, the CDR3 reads TGTGCCAGCAGCCCGGGAGTGACAGGGGTCTACGAGCAGTACTTC. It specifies CASSPGVTGVYEQYF.

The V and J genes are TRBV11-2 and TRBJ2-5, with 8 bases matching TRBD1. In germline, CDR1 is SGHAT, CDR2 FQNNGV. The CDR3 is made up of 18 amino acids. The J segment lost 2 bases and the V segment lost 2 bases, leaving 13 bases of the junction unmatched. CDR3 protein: CASSLSHFGTGPQETQYF. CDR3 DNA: TGTGCCAGCAGCTTATCACACTTTGGGACAGGTCCACAAGAGACCCAGTACTTC.

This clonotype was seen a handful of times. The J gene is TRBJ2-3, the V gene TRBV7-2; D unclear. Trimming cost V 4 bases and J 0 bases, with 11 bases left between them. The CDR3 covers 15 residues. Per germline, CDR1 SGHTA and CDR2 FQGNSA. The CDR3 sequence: CASSSPGSSTDTQYF. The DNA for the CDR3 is TGTGCCAGCAGCTCCCCCGGCTCTAGCACAGATACGCAGTATTTT.

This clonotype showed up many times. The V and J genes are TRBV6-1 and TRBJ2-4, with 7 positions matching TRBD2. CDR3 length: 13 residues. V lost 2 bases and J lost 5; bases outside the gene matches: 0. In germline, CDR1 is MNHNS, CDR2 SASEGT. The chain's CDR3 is CASSELAENIQYF. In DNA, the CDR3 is TGTGCCAGCAGTGAACTAGCGGAAAACATTCAGTACTTC.

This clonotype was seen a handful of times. For the CDR3, the DNA is TGTGCCAGCACCCTTATTCGGGGCGCGAGTGAAAAACTGTTTTTT. It yields the protein CASTLIRGASEKLFF. This chain uses TRBV28 with TRBJ1-4, with D perhaps TRBD1 (5 bases). With 7 bases removed from V and 7 bases from J, the gap between germline ends came to 19 bases. This CDR3 contains 15 residues. Germline V CDR1 and CDR2: MDHEN, SYDVKM.

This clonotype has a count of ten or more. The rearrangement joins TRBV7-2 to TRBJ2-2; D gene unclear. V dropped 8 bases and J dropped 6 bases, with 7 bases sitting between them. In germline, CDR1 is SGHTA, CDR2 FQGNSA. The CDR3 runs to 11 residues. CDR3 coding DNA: TGTGCCAGCCCCGATCCCGGGGAGCTGTTTTTT. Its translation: CASPDPGELFF.

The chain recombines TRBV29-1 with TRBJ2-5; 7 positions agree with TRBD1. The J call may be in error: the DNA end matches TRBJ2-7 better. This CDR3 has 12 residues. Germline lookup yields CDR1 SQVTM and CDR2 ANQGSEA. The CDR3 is CSAGTDAYEQYF. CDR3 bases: TGCAGCGCTGGGACAGACGCCTACGAGCAGTACTTC.

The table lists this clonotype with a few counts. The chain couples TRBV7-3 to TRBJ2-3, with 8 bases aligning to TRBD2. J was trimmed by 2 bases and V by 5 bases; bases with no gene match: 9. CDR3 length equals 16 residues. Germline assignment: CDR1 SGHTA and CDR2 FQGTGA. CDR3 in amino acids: CASSQMGREDTDTQYF. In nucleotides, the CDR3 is TGTGCCAGCAGCCAAATGGGGCGGGAGGACACAGATACGCAGTATTTT.

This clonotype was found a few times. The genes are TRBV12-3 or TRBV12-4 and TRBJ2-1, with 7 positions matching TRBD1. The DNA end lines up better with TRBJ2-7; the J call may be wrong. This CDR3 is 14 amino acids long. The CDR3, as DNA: TGTGCCAGCAGTTTATTCGGGACAGACTACGAGCAGTACTTC. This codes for CASSLFGTDYEQYF.

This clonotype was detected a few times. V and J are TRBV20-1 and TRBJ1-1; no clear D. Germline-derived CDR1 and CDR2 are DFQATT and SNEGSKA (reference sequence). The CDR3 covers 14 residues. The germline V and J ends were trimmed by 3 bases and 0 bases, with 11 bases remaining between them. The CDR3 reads CSARGTTLNTEAFF. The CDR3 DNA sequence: TGCAGTGCTAGGGGCACGACCCTGAACACTGAAGCTTTCTTT.

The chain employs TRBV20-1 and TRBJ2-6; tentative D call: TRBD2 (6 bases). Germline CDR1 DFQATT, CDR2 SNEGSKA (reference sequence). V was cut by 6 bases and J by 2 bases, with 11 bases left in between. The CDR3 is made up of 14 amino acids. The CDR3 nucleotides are TGCAGTGCGAGACTAGAACCTGGGGCCAACGTCCTGACTTTC. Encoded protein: CSARLEPGANVLTF.

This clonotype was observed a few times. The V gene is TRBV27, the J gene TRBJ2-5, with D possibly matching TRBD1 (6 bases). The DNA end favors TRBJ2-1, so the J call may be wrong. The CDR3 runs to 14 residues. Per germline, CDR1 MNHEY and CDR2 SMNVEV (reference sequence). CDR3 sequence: CASSPGASHNEQFF. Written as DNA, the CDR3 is TGTGCCAGCAGCCCAGGGGCATCCCACAATGAGCAGTTCTTC.

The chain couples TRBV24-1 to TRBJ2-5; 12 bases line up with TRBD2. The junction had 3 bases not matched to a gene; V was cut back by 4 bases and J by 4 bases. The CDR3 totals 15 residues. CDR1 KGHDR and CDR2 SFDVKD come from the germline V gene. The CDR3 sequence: CATSEPTSGRETQYF. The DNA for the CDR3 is TGTGCCACCAGTGAGCCGACTAGCGGGAGAGAGACCCAGTACTTC.